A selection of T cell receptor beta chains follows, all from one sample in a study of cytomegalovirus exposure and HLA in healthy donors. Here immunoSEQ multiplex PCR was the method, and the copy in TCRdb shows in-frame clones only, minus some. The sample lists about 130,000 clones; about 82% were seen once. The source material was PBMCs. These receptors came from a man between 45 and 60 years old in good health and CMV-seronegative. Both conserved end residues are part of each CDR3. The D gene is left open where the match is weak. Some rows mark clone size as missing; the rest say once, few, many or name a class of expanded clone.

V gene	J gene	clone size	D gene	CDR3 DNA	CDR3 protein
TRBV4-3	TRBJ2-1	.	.	TGCGCCAGCAGCCAAGCATGGGACACTTCTTACAATGAGCAGTTCTTC	CASSQAWDTSYNEQFF
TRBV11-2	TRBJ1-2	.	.	TGTGCCAGCAGCTTAGATTTAAGCGGTGCTGGCTACACCTTC	CASSLDLSGAGYTF
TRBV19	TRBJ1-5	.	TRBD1	TGTGCCAGTAGTATATCGGGACAGGGAAGGCAGCCCCAGCATTTT	CASSISGQGRQPQHF
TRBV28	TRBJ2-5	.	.	TGTGCCAGCAGAAGTACTTCGGGTCGGGAGACCCAGTACTTC	CASRSTSGRETQYF
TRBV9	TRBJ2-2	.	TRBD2	TGTGCCAGCAGCGTACTAGCGGGGGGGACCGGGGAGCTGTTTTTT	CASSVLAGGTGELFF
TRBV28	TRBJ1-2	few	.	TGTGCCAGCAGTCTGGGAGGGAGGGAGCATGGCTACACCTTC	CASSLGGREHGYTF
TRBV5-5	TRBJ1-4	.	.	TGTGCCAGCAGCCCCAACGACATAACCGGTGGAAAACTGTTTTTT	CASSPNDITGGKLFF
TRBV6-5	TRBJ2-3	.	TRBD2	TGTGCCAGCAGACTTAGCGGGAGAATCACAGATACGCAGTATTTT	CASRLSGRITDTQYF
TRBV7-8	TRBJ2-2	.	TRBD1	TGTGCCAGCAGCAGGACAGGGGGCGACACCGGGGAGCTGTTTTTT	CASSRTGGDTGELFF
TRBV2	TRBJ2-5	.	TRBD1	TGTGCCAGCAGTTTAGACAGGGGCCTGTACCAAGAGACCCAGTACTTC	CASSLDRGLYQETQYF
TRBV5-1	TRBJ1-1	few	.	TGCGCCAGCAGCTTGGTGGCAGCCGGGAGGGAGACTGAAGCTTTCTTT	CASSLVAAGRETEAFF
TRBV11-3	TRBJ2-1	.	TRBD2	TGTGCCAGCAGCCGTGGACTAGCGGGGGGGAAGGATGAGCAGTTCTTC	CASSRGLAGGKDEQFF
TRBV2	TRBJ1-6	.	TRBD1	TGTGCCAGCAGCCCCCGGGAGGGACAGCTATATTCACCCCTCCACTTT	CASSPREGQLYSPLHF
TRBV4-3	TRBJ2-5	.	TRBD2	TGCGCCAGCAGCCAAGATCTGCTAGCGGGGGCCGGAACCCAGTACTTC	CASSQDLLAGAGTQYF
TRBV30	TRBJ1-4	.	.	TGTGCCCAAACAGGGCAGGATAATGAAAAACTGTTTTTT	CAQTGQDNEKLFF
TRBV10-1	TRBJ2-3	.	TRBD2	TGCGCCAGCCGGGATAGCGGGGACCCCACAGATACGCAGTATTTT	CASRDSGDPTDTQYF
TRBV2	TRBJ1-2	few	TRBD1	TGTGCCAGCAGTCCAAGGACAGGGGCGGCTGGCTACACCTTC	CASSPRTGAAGYTF
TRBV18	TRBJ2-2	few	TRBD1	TGTGCCAGCTCAACCGGGACAGGGGGCACCGGGGAGCTGTTTTTT	CASSTGTGGTGELFF
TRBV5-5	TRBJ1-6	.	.	TGTGCCAGCAGCCCTACAGATCCAAGCTCCTATAATTCACCCCTCCACTTT	CASSPTDPSSYNSPLHF
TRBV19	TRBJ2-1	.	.	TGTGCCAGTAAGTGGGGCTCTGAGCAGTTCTTC	CASKWGSEQFF
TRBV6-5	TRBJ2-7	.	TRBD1	TGTGCCAGCAGTTCGGACAGGCCATCCTACGAGCAGTACTTC	CASSSDRPSYEQYF
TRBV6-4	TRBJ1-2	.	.	TGTGCCAGCAGCCCGGGACACACGAACTATGGCTACACCTTC	CASSPGHTNYGYTF
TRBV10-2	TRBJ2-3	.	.	TGCGCCAGCAGTGATGGGGGGGCGAGCACAGATACGCAGTATTTT	CASSDGGASTDTQYF
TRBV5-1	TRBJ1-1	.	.	TGCGCCAGCAGAAGGGGCCCTAACACTGAAGCTTTCTTT	CASRRGPNTEAFF
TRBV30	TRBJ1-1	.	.	TGTGCCTGGGCCCTCGACAGGAGGAACACTGAAGCTTTCTTT	CAWALDRRNTEAFF
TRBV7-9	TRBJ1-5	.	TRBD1	TGTGCCAGCAGCTTGGACAGGGTCGGTAATCAGCCCCAGCATTTT	CASSLDRVGNQPQHF
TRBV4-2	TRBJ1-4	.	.	TGTGCCAGCAGCCAAGATTGGGGCTTAGGGGCTAATGAAAAACTGTTTTTT	CASSQDWGLGANEKLFF
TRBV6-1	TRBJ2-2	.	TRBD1	TGTGCCAGCAGGAGACAGGGTGGGACCGGGGAGCTGTTTTTT	CASRRQGGTGELFF
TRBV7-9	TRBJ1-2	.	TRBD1	TGTGCCAGCAGCTTAGGGAGGACAGGGAACTATGGCTACACCTTC	CASSLGRTGNYGYTF
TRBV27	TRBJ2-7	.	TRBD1	TGTGCCAGCAGTTTATATCAGGGGGCAGACCTCTACGAGCAGTACTTC	CASSLYQGADLYEQYF
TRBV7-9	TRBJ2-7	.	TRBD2	TGTGCCAGCAGCACAACGGGACTAGCGTACGAGCAGTACTTC	CASSTTGLAYEQYF
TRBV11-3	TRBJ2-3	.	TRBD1	TGTGCCAGCAGCACCGGAACAGGGGGCATCGATACGCAGTATTTT	CASSTGTGGIDTQYF
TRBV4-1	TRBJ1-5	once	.	TGCGCCAGCAGCCAAGATCGGGGGGTTAGCAATCAGCCCCAGCATTTT	CASSQDRGVSNQPQHF
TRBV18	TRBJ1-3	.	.	TGTGCCAGCTCACCACCGAGTCTTCCTGGAAACACCATATATTTT	CASSPPSLPGNTIYF
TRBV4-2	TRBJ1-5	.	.	TGTGCCAGCAGCCAAGACTGGACAAACAATCAGCCCCAGCATTTT	CASSQDWTNNQPQHF
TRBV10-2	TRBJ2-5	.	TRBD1	TGCGCCAGCGGGGGGACAGGGGGCGTCGGGGAGACCCAGTACTTC	CASGGTGGVGETQYF
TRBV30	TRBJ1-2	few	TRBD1	TGTGCCTGTATGGACAGGAACTATGGCTACACCTTC	CACMDRNYGYTF
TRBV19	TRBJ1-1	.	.	TGTGCCAGTAGTCCGCTCCGGGGGGCCCTACCTGAAGCTTTCTTT	CASSPLRGALPEAFF
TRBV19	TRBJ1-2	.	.	TGTGCCAGTAGTATAGGGACAGCTAACTATGGCTACACCTTC	CASSIGTANYGYTF
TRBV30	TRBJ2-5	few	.	TGTGCCTGGACGCAGGGGATGGAGACCCAGTACTTC	CAWTQGMETQYF
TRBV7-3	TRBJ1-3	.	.	TGTGCCAGCAGCTTGGGGAACCCGGAGGCTGGAAACACCATATATTTT	CASSLGNPEAGNTIYF
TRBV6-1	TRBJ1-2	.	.	TGTGCCAGCAGTGAAGGTACCGCGATTGCCGGCACCTTC	CASSEGTAIAGTF
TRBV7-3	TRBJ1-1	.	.	TGTGCCAGCAGCTCCTCTGTGGGCGCTGAAGCTTTCTTT	CASSSSVGAEAFF
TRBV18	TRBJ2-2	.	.	TGTGCCAGCTCACCCACAGGTGGCGGGGAGCTGTTTTTT	CASSPTGGGELFF
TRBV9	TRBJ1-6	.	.	TGTGCCAGCAGCTTCGACGGGAGCTCCTATAATTCACCCCTCCACTTT	CASSFDGSSYNSPLHF
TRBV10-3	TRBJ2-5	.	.	TGTGCCACCGCGGGCAGGATCGGGGAGACCCAGTACTTC	CATAGRIGETQYF
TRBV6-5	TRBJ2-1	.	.	TGTGCCAGCAGTTCCGGAATAGCTCGCTACAATGAGCAGTTCTTC	CASSSGIARYNEQFF
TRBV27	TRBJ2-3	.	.	TGTGCCACCCGACGAGGGTTCGGCACAGATACGCAGTATTTT	CATRRGFGTDTQYF
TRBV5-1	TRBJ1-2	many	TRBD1	TGCGCCAGCAGCCTGGACAGGGGGCAGTGGGACTATGGCTACACCTTC	CASSLDRGQWDYGYTF
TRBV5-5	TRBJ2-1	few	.	TGTGCCAGCAGCCAGGACGGGAGCTCCTACAATGAGCAGTTCTTC	CASSQDGSSYNEQFF
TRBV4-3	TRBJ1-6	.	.	TGCGCCAGCAGCCAAGATCAGGGTGCCGATAATTCACCCCTCCACTTT	CASSQDQGADNSPLHF
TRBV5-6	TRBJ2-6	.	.	TGTGCCAGCAGCGTGGACACTGGGGCCAACGTCCTGACTTTC	CASSVDTGANVLTF
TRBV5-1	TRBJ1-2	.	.	TGCGCCAGCAGCGCGGTTAACTATGGCTACACCTTC	CASSAVNYGYTF